The T cell receptor (beta chain) described here comes from a study of T cell responses to AZD1222 COVID-19 vaccine. Findings and limits, study-wide: Spike regions recognized by vaccine-associated CD4 TCRs spanned the protein, led by 160-218 and 743-854. Only 5 or 6 AZD1222 recipients tested seropositive at baseline. White British people made up most donors, females outnumbered males, and clonal diversity was possibly underestimated.

The CDR3 extends over 16 amino acids. Profiling relied on immunoSEQ multiplex PCR, and the TCRdb table lists in-frame clones only, not all of them. Of some 190,000 clones in the sample, about nine tenths were seen once. As to this clone: Its specificity is not known.

The sequence derives from an adult who received the AZD1222 COVID-19 vaccine. The material sequenced was peripheral blood, taken 28 days after the second AZD1222 dose. V gene TRBV21-1 combines with J gene TRBJ2-2; the D call in the table, TRBD1, was not verified against the DNA. TRBV21-1 is recorded as a pseudogene. CDR3 residues: CASSKARDRETGELFF. CDR3 nucleotides: TGTGCCAGCAGCAAGGCCCGGGACAGGGAAACCGGGGAGCTGTTTTTT.